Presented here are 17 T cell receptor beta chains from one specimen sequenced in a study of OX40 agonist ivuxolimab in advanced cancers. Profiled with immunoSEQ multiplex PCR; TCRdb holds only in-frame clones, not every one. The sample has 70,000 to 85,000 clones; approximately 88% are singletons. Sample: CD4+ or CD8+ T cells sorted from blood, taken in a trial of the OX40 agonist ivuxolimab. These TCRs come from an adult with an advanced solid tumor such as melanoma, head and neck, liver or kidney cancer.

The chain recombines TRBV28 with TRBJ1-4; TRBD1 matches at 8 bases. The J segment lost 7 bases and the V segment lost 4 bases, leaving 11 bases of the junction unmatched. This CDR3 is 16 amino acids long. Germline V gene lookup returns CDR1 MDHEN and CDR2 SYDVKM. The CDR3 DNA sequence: TGTGCCAGCAGTTCTCCTCCAGGGGGCGGTCCTGAAAAACTGTTTTTT. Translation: CASSSPPGGGPEKLFF.

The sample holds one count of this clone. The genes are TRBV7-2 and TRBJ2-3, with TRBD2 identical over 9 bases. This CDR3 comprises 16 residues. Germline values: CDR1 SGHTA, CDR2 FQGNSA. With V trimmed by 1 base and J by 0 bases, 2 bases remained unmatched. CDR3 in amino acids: CASSLVGLASTDTQYF. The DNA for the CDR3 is TGTGCCAGCAGCTTAGTAGGACTAGCGAGCACAGATACGCAGTATTTT. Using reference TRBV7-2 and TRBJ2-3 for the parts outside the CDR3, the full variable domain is GAGVSQSPSNKVTEKGKDVELRCDPISGHTALYWYRQSLGQGLEFLIYFQGNSAPDKSGLPSDRFSAERTGGSVSTLTIQRTQQEDSAVYLCASSLVGLASTDTQYFGPGTRLTVL.

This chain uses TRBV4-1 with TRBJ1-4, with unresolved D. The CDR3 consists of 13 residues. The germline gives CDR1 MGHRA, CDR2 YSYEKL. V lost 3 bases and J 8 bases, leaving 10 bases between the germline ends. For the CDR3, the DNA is TGCGCCAGCAGCCAGGGGATGGGGGAAAAACTGTTTTTT. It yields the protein CASSQGMGEKLFF.

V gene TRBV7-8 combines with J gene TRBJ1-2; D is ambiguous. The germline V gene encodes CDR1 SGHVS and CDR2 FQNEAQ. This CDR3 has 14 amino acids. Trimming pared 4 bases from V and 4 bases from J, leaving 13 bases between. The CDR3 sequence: CASSYSGRLYGYTF. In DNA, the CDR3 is TGTGCCAGCAGCTACAGCGGCAGGCTCTATGGCTACACCTTC.

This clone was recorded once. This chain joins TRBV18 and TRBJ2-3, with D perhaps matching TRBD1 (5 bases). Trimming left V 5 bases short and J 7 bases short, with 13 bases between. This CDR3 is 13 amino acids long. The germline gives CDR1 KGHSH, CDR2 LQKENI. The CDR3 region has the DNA TGTGCCAGCTCATTCGACAGCGAGAATACGCAGTATTTT. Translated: CASSFDSENTQYF.

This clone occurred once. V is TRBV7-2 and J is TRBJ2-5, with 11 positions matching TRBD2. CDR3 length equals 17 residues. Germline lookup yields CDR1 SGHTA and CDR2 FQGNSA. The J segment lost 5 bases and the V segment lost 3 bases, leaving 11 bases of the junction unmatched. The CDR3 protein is CASSLGLAGGTKETQYF. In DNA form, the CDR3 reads TGTGCCAGCAGCTTGGGCCTAGCGGGAGGTACCAAGGAGACCCAGTACTTC.

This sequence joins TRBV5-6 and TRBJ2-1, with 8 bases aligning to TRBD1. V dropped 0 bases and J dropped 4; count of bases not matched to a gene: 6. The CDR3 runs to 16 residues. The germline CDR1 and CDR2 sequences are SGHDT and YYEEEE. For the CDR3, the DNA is TGTGCCAGCAGCTTGGGAGAGGACAGGGTATACAATGAGCAGTTCTTC. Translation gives CASSLGEDRVYNEQFF.

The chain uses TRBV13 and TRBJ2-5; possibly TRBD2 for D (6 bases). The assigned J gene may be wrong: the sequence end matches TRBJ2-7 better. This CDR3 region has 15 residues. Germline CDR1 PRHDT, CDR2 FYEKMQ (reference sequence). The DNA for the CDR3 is TGTGCCAGCAGCTTAGGCCTCGGAGGGCGCTACGAGCAGTACTTC. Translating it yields CASSLGLGGRYEQYF.

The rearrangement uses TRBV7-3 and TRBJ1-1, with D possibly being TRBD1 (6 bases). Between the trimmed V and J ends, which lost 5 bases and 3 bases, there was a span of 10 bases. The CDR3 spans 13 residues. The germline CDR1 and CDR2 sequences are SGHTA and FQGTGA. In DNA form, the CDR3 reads TGTGCCAGCAGCCAGGACAGTTACACTGAAGCTTTCTTT. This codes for CASSQDSYTEAFF.

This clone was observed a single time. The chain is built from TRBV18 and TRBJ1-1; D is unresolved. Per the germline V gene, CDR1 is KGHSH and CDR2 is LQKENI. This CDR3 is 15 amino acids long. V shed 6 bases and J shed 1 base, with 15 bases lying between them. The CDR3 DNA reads TGTGCCAGCTCTCCCATTGGAACTAAGAACACTGAAGCTTTCTTT. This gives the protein CASSPIGTKNTEAFF.

The CDR3 DNA sequence: TGCGCCAGCTCGGGCGGCGCCCGCACAGATACGCAGTATTTT. Encoded protein: CASSGGARTDTQYF. This rearrangement joins TRBV10-1 to TRBJ2-3; unclear D gene. V lost 8 bases, J lost 1 base, and 13 bases lay in between. The CDR3 runs to 14 residues. CDR1 and CDR2 (germline): WNHNN, SYGVQD (reference sequence).

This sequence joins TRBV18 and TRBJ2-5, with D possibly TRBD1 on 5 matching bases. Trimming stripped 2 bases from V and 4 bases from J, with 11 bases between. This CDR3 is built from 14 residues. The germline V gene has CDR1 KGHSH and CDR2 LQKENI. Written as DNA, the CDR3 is TGTGCCAGCTCACCATTGGGGCGGAGAGAGACCCAGTACTTC. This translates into CASSPLGRRETQYF.

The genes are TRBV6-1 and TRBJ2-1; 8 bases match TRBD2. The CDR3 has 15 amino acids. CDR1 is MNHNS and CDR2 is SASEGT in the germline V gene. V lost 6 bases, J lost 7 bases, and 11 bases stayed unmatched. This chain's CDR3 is CASSGGGSGLNEQFF. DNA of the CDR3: TGTGCCAGCAGCGGGGGGGGAAGCGGGTTGAATGAGCAGTTCTTC.

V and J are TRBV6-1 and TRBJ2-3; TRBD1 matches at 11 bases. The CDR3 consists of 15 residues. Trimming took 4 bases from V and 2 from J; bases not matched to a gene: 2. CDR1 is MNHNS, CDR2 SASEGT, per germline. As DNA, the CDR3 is TGTGCCAGCAGTGGAGGACAGGGGGCCACAGATACGCAGTATTTT. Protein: CASSGGQGATDTQYF.

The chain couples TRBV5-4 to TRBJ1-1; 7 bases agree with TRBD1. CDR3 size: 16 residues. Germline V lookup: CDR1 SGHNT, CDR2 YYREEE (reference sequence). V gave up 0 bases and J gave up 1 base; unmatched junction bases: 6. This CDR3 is CASSLGQGVWNTEAFF. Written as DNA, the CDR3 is TGTGCCAGCAGCTTGGGACAGGGCGTTTGGAACACTGAAGCTTTCTTT.

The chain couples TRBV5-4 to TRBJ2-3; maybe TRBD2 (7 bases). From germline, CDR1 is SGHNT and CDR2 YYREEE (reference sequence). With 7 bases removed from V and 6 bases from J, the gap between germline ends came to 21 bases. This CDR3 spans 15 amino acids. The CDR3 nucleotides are TGTGCCAGCTCCAAAGGGGGGGGGCGTTTGGATACGCAGTATTTT. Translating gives CASSKGGGRLDTQYF.

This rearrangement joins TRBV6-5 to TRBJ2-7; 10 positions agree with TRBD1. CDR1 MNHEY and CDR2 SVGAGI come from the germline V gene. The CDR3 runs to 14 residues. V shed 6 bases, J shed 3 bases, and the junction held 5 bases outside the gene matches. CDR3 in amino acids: CASRGGQGIYEQYF. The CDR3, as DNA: TGTGCCAGCAGGGGGGGACAGGGGATCTACGAGCAGTACTTC.